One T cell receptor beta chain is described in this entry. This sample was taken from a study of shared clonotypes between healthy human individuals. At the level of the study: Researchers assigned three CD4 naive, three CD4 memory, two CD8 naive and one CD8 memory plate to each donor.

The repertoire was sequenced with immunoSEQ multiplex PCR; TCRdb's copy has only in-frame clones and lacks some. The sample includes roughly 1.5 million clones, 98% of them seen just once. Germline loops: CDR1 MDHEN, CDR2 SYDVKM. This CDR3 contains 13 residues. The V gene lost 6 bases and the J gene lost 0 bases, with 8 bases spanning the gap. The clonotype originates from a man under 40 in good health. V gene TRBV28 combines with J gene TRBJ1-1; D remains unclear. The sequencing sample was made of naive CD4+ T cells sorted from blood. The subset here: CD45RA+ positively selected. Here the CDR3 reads CASSTPLNTEAFF. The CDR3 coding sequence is TGTGCCAGCAGCACCCCTCTGAACACTGAAGCTTTCTTT.